Listed here are 10 T cell receptor beta chains from one sample, sequenced in a study of T cell clones after liver transplantation (dated by TCRdb to between 2018 and 2020). Receptor amplification or capture employed the immunoSEQ multiplex PCR assay. Sourced from immuneACCESS, this table was stored by TCRdb with only in-frame sequences that have V and J called. A share of the clones is absent; for the studies checked, an unresolved V gene accounts for under half, and the remainder has no known explanation. Present in this sample are approximately 12,000 clones, under 75% of which were seen just once. Together, the top ten hold around a third of the sample. The sample here was CD8+ T cells from blood, taken at the 22-month timepoint. These receptors originate from a human patient who received a liver transplant. Where a transplant has occurred, the graft donor may have supplied some of the T cells.

The table lists this clone with a count of one. The chain couples TRBV21-1 to TRBJ2-7. TRBV21-1 is described as a pseudogene. CDR3 length equals 13 residues. Written as DNA, the CDR3 is TGTGCCAGCAGCAAAGGAAAGGGATACGAGCAGTACTTC. This encodes CASSKGKGYEQYF.

The chain uses TRBV4-3 and TRBJ2-7; 13 bases are a match to TRBD2. The V and J ends lost 2 bases and 4 bases, in that order; junction bases with no gene match: 2. Germline loops: CDR1 LGHNA, CDR2 YSLEER. The CDR3 is made up of 15 amino acids. Here the CDR3 DNA reads TGCGCCAGCAGCCAACGGACTAGCGGGAGTTACGAGCAGTACTTC. Its protein product is CASSQRTSGSYEQYF.

V is TRBV4-3 and J is TRBJ2-7; 8 nucleotides line up with TRBD1. Germline V gene data show CDR1 as LGHNA and CDR2 as YSLEER. Trimming took 0 bases from V and 7 from J; bases not matched to a gene: 8. The CDR3 runs 15 residues. In DNA form, the CDR3 reads TGCGCCAGCAGCCAAGATCTGAGACAGGGGAAAGAGCAGTACTTC. Its translation is CASSQDLRQGKEQYF.

This clone was seen a single time. V is TRBV9 and J is TRBJ2-7; weak D call: TRBD2 (6 bases). The CDR3 sequence is 14 residues long. CDR1 SGDLS and CDR2 YYNGEE come from the germline V gene. Trimming stripped 4 bases from V and 5 bases from J, with 16 bases between. CDR3 nucleotide sequence: TGTGCCAGCAGCCCTCAACGGGGGTTCGACGAGCAGTACTTC. It encodes CASSPQRGFDEQYF.

The CDR3 is CASSDGTGEFDEQFF. DNA for the CDR3: TGTGCCAGCAGTGACGGGACAGGGGAATTCGATGAGCAGTTCTTC. The chain couples TRBV28 to TRBJ2-1, with 10 bases fitting TRBD1. Germline assignment: CDR1 MDHEN and CDR2 SYDVKM. Trimming took 5 bases from V and 8 from J; bases not matched to a gene: 9. This CDR3 contains 15 residues.

The chain joins TRBV18 to TRBJ1-4; D unresolved. V lost 3 bases to trimming and J lost 15 bases, with 20 bases between them. This CDR3 is built from 14 residues. From germline, CDR1 is KGHSH and CDR2 LQKENI. The CDR3 nucleotides are TGTGCCAGCTCACCGGACCCGTATGAGTTTCGGTTGTTTTTT. Translation: CASSPDPYEFRLFF.

This clone has just one count. V usage is TRBV6-6 and J usage is TRBJ1-4, with D possibly being TRBD1 (5 bases). The CDR3 runs 15 residues. Germline values: CDR1 MNHNY, CDR2 SVGAGI (reference sequence). V was shortened by 6 bases and J by 8 bases, with 19 bases between the two germline ends. The CDR3 DNA is TGTGCCAGCAGAGTTGGCGCAGGGATGAAAGAAAAACTGTTTTTT. This translates into CASRVGAGMKEKLFF.

The chain has TRBV27 and TRBJ1-1; the D gene is possibly TRBD1 (6 bases). V was shortened by 5 bases and J by 2 bases, with 12 bases between the two germline ends. Germline CDR1 reads MNHEY; CDR2 reads SMNVEV (reference sequence). The CDR3 spans 14 residues. Written as DNA, the CDR3 is TGTGCCAGCAGTCAGGACAGCTATAACACTGAAGCTTTCTTT. Translating it yields CASSQDSYNTEAFF.

The rearrangement links TRBV11-2 to TRBJ1-5; D gene unclear. Trimming shortened V by 5 bases and J by 5 bases, and 7 bases separated the two germline ends. CDR1 and CDR2 from the germline V gene are SGHAT and FQNNGV. CDR3 length: 12 amino acids. The CDR3 DNA reads as TGTGCCAGCAGCGCCGGAGATCAGCCCCAGCATTTT. It translates to CASSAGDQPQHF.

J is TRBJ1-1 and V is TRBV9; tentative D call: TRBD1 (6 bases). V lost 3 bases, J lost 7 bases, and 13 bases lay in between. Germline V gives CDR1 SGDLS, CDR2 YYNGEE. The CDR3 has 13 residues. As DNA, the CDR3 is TGTGCCAGCAGCGACTTCCAGGGGATTGAAGCTTTCTTT. This encodes CASSDFQGIEAFF.